These 21 T cell receptor beta chains share one sample of origin, sequenced in a study of blood T cell repertoires in COVID-19. Using immunoSEQ multiplex PCR, the repertoire was profiled, and TCRdb retains in-frame clones only, with some absent. The table records hundreds of thousands of clones, approximately 80% of them present only once. The sequenced sample consisted of peripheral blood. These receptors originate from a woman aged 80 or over with acute or convalescent COVID-19.

This CDR3 is CASTQGIDNQPQHF. The CDR3 DNA reads TGTGCCAGCACTCAGGGTATTGACAATCAGCCCCAGCATTTT. The chain links TRBV6-5 to TRBJ1-5, with a weak D call TRBD1 (5 bases). Germline loops: CDR1 MNHEY, CDR2 SVGAGI. The CDR3 extends over 14 amino acids. The V end was cut by 7 bases, the J end by 3 bases, with 13 bases between.

The CDR3 DNA reads as TGTGCCACCAGTGATTTGAAGGACAGGGTGCCAGATACGCAGTATTTT. This codes for CATSDLKDRVPDTQYF. The chain is built from TRBV24-1 and TRBJ2-3; 8 bases agree with TRBD1. The CDR3 has 16 amino acids. V lost 0 bases and J lost 4; bases outside the gene matches: 5. Germline V gene lookup returns CDR1 KGHDR and CDR2 SFDVKD.

The genes are TRBV5-1 and TRBJ1-1; D unresolved. Trimming removed 6 bases at V and 11 bases at J, with 14 bases between. CDR1 SGHRS and CDR2 YFSETQ come from the germline V gene. CDR3 length: 11 residues. The CDR3 protein is CASKLEREAFF. In nucleotides, the CDR3 is TGCGCCAGCAAACTCGAGCGGGAGGCTTTCTTT.

The J gene is TRBJ1-1, the V gene TRBV10-3, with 11 bases lining up with TRBD1. Trimming cost V 3 bases and J 1 base; bases outside gene matches: 7. Per the germline V gene, CDR1 is ENHRY and CDR2 is SYGVKD. The CDR3 has 17 amino acids. The CDR3 coding sequence is TGTGCCATCAGTGATCCGGGACAGGGGGTTCCGAACACTGAAGCTTTCTTT. It is translated as CAISDPGQGVPNTEAFF.

This chain uses TRBV12-3 or TRBV12-4 with TRBJ2-3; maybe TRBD1 (7 bases). The CDR3 is 12 amino acids. V shed 7 bases and J shed 6 bases, with 11 bases lying between them. The CDR3 DNA reads as TGTGCCAGCAACCCAGGGGGGGATACGCAGTATTTT. Amino acids: CASNPGGDTQYF.

This clone was seen a single time. The J gene is TRBJ1-6, the V gene TRBV10-3; D possibly corresponds to TRBD1 (6 bases). This CDR3 is built from 15 residues. V shed 0 bases and J shed 5 bases, with 8 bases lying between them. Germline values: CDR1 ENHRY, CDR2 SYGVKD. The CDR3 DNA sequence: TGTGCCATCAGTGAGTCGGGGGCGGATAATTCACCCCTCCACTTT. This translates into CAISESGADNSPLHF.

Here the CDR3 reads CASSPDREGNQPQHF. The CDR3 DNA reads as TGTGCCAGCTCACCGGACAGGGAGGGCAATCAGCCCCAGCATTTT. The chain couples TRBV18 to TRBJ1-5, with 8 bases aligning to TRBD1. V was clipped by 3 bases and J by 2 bases; unmatched bases: 3. Per the germline V gene, CDR1 is KGHSH and CDR2 is LQKENI. The CDR3 has 15 amino acids.

In this sample, this clone turned up once. The V and J genes are TRBV20-1 and TRBJ1-1; tentative D call: TRBD1 (6 bases). Germline assignment: CDR1 DFQATT and CDR2 SNEGSKA (reference sequence). The CDR3 is 10 residues long. In DNA, the CDR3 is TGCAACCCACAGGGCCCTGAAGCTTTCTTT. It translates to CNPQGPEAFF.

This clone was seen more than once but under ten times. This chain links TRBV25-1 with TRBJ1-2, with D possibly being TRBD1 (5 bases). Germline CDR1 and CDR2: MGHDK and SYGVNS. The germline V and J ends were trimmed by 6 bases and 2 bases, with 13 bases remaining between them. The CDR3 is 14 amino acids. The CDR3, as DNA: TGTGCCAGCAGCTCCAGGGTGGCAAACTATGGCTACACCTTC. Its protein is CASSSRVANYGYTF.

The chain employs TRBV6-1 and TRBJ1-2; no reliable D call. V dropped 2 bases and J dropped 3 bases, with 7 bases sitting between them. Germline-derived CDR1 and CDR2 are MNHNS and SASEGT. The CDR3 sequence is 13 residues long. CDR3 DNA: TGTGCCAGCAGTGAAAACAGCTACTATGGCTACACCTTC. Translation: CASSENSYYGYTF.

The rearrangement uses TRBV18 and TRBJ1-1, with a possible D match to TRBD1 (6 bases). This CDR3 region has 14 residues. V was pared by 6 bases and J by 2 bases, with 13 bases between. Germline V gene data show CDR1 as KGHSH and CDR2 as LQKENI. The CDR3 DNA is TGTGCCAGCTCGCCCCGGGACATCAACACTGAAGCTTTCTTT. Protein sequence: CASSPRDINTEAFF.

This chain's CDR3 is CASSPGTGGQETQYF. The CDR3 DNA sequence: TGCGCCAGCAGCCCAGGGACAGGGGGCCAAGAGACCCAGTACTTC. The chain combines TRBV5-1 with TRBJ2-5; TRBD1 aligns across 11 bases. The CDR3 runs 15 residues. Trimming cost V 4 bases and J 1 base; bases outside gene matches: 3. Germline V gene sequence: CDR1 SGHRS, CDR2 YFSETQ.

The chain employs TRBV28 and TRBJ2-3; 11 bases map to TRBD2. The CDR3 is made up of 18 amino acids. The V and J ends lost 2 bases and 1 base, in that order; junction bases with no gene match: 8. Per germline, CDR1 MDHEN and CDR2 SYDVKM. The DNA for the CDR3 is TGTGCCAGCAGTTTAGGAGGTATAGCGGGGGGGCGCACAGATACGCAGTATTTT. It encodes CASSLGGIAGGRTDTQYF.

The V gene is TRBV21-1, the J gene TRBJ2-2; whether TRBD1, the table's D call, matches the DNA was not checked. TRBV21-1 is assigned pseudogene status. This CDR3 is built from 13 residues. The CDR3 DNA reads TGTGCCAGAACGGGACAGGGGGTCGGGGAGCTGTTTTTT. Translation gives CARTGQGVGELFF.

This sequence joins TRBV6-5 and TRBJ2-1, with D perhaps matching TRBD2 (5 bases). Germline V gene lookup returns CDR1 MNHEY and CDR2 SVGAGI. Between the trimmed V and J ends, which lost 7 bases and 5 bases, there was a span of 15 bases. This CDR3 is built from 14 residues. The CDR3 sequence: CASILDRGNNEQFF. Here the CDR3 DNA reads TGTGCCAGCATCCTGGATCGAGGGAACAATGAGCAGTTCTTC.

The J gene is TRBJ2-3, the V gene TRBV7-2, with D possibly TRBD1 on 6 matching bases. The CDR3 length is 13 residues. The V and J ends lost 2 bases and 6 bases respectively, with 9 bases between them. Germline lookup yields CDR1 SGHTA and CDR2 FQGNSA. The CDR3 protein is CASSLTGRDTQYF. The CDR3 bases are TGTGCCAGCAGCTTAACAGGGCGGGATACGCAGTATTTT.

This sequence joins TRBV10-3 and TRBJ1-1, with 9 bases identical to TRBD1. The CDR3 extends over 13 amino acids. Germline loops: CDR1 ENHRY, CDR2 SYGVKD. Trimming removed 10 bases from V and 5 bases from J; junction bases left unmatched: 8. CDR3 residues: CATNPDRGTEAFF. The CDR3 bases are TGTGCCACCAACCCGGACAGGGGAACTGAAGCTTTCTTT.

V and J are TRBV30 and TRBJ2-7; 7 nucleotides line up with TRBD1. Trimming at V came to 5 bases and at J to 5 bases, leaving 6 bases not matched to a gene. CDR3 size: 12 residues. The V gene's germline CDR1 is GTSNPN and CDR2 SVGIG (reference sequence). CDR3 bases: TGTGCCTGGGGGACAGTTGCCCACGAGCAGTACTTC. This sequence encodes CAWGTVAHEQYF. The complete variable domain, with remaining parts taken from reference TRBV30 and TRBJ2-7, reads SQTIHQWPATLVQPVGSPLSLECTVEGTSNPNLYWYRQAAGRGLQLLFYSVGIGQISSEVPQNLSASRPQDRQFILSSKKLLLSDSGFYLCAWGTVAHEQYFGPGTRLTVT.

V usage is TRBV12-3 or TRBV12-4 and J usage is TRBJ1-2, with D possibly being TRBD1 (6 bases). The length of the CDR3 is 12 residues. Trimming left V 5 bases short and J 4 bases short, with 8 bases between. DNA for the CDR3: TGTGCCAGCAGTCCAGGGGCCTATGGCTACACCTTC. Translating gives CASSPGAYGYTF.

The rearrangement uses TRBV12-3 or TRBV12-4 and TRBJ1-2, with a weak D call TRBD1 (6 bases). The V end lost 1 base, the J end lost 4 bases, and 7 bases lay between the germline ends. The CDR3 is 13 amino acids. In DNA, the CDR3 is TGTGCCAGCAGTTTAGTGGACAGCTATGGCTACACCTTC. The encoded protein is CASSLVDSYGYTF.

This chain uses TRBV27 with TRBJ2-2; TRBD2 matches 7 bases. Germline CDR1 and CDR2: MNHEY and SMNVEV (reference sequence). Trimming took 3 bases from V and 5 from J; bases not matched to a gene: 12. This CDR3 spans 17 amino acids. The CDR3 protein is CASSFAPGPGGTGELFF. CDR3 nucleotides: TGTGCCAGCAGTTTCGCGCCGGGACCGGGAGGAACCGGGGAGCTGTTTTTT.